This T cell receptor (beta chain) was identified in a study of OX40 agonist ivuxolimab in advanced cancers. Overall study results and limits: Expanded peripheral T cells had an undetermined antigen specificity.

Patients were ineligible given autoimmune disease history or systemic immunosuppression. About this clone itself: Its target is unknown.

The protocol was immunoSEQ multiplex PCR, while the TCRdb copy is restricted to in-frame clones and leaves out a portion. The sample has tens of thousands of clones, approximately 87% seen once. J lost 2 bases, V lost 6 bases, and 19 bases had no gene match. The CDR3 spans 18 residues. The germline CDR1 and CDR2 sequences are SGHVS and FNYEAQ. This receptor was obtained from an adult with an advanced solid tumor such as melanoma, head and neck, liver or kidney cancer. The starting material was CD4+ or CD8+ T cells sorted from blood, obtained in a trial of the OX40 agonist ivuxolimab. V and J are TRBV7-6 and TRBJ2-7, with 7 bases lining up with TRBD2. CDR3 nucleotides: TGTGCCAGCAGTCTAATTGGGGGGGTAGGGGAGCTTCCCTACGAGCAGTACTTC. Its translation is CASSLIGGVGELPYEQYF.